What follows describes a single TCR beta chain. The antigen remains unidentified. This sample is part of a study of shared clonotypes between healthy human individuals. Whole-study results and caveats: Naive subsets generally had larger estimated richness than memory subsets. There were few donors, and this limited the genetic and exposure-history diversity represented.

Per germline, CDR1 LNHDA and CDR2 SQIVND (reference sequence). J was trimmed by 6 bases and V by 5 bases; bases with no gene match: 14. The CDR3 length is 17 residues. Profiled with immunoSEQ multiplex PCR; TCRdb holds only in-frame clones, not every one. Here the sample spans about 2.4 million clones, more than 80% being singletons. This TCR came from a man aged 18 to 30 in good health. What was sequenced was naive CD4+ T cells sorted from blood. Regarding subset: CD45RA+ positively selected. The V call is TRBV19, the J call TRBJ2-1, with 9 bases that match TRBD2. CDR3 in DNA: TGTGCCAGTAGTGGGACTAGCCGTCTCCCCCTCACCAATGAGCAGTTCTTC. Its protein product is CASSGTSRLPLTNEQFF. The whole variable domain, filled in from reference TRBV19 and TRBJ2-1, reads DGGITQSPKYLFRKEGQNVTLSCEQNLNHDAMYWYRQDPGQGLRLIYYSQIVNDFQKGDIAEGYSVSREKKESFPLTVTSAQKNPTAFYLCASSGTSRLPLTNEQFFGPGTRLTVL.